Following are 5 T cell receptor beta chains from one sample sequenced in a study of blood T cell repertoires in COVID-19. Sequencing used immunoSEQ multiplex PCR; TCRdb keeps in-frame clones, though not all of them. Of approximately 100,000 clones listed, about 75% are singletons. The sample consisted of peripheral blood. The receptors shown here come from an older man with acute or convalescent COVID-19.

This chain joins TRBV27 and TRBJ1-5; a weak D match, TRBD1 (5 bases). In germline, CDR1 is MNHEY, CDR2 SMNVEV (reference sequence). CDR3 length equals 16 residues. Trimming pared 2 bases from V and 0 bases from J, leaving 11 bases between. The CDR3 loop is CASSLRGSRSNQPQHF. CDR3 coding DNA: TGTGCCAGCAGTTTAAGGGGTAGTCGTAGCAATCAGCCCCAGCATTTT.

The rearrangement joins TRBV4-2 to TRBJ1-2, with unresolved D. The CDR3 is 13 amino acids. V was cut by 0 bases and J by 5 bases, with 7 bases left in between. The V gene's germline CDR1 is LGHNA and CDR2 YNFKEQ. CDR3: CASSQESPYGYTF. CDR3 nucleotide sequence: TGTGCCAGCAGCCAAGAGAGTCCGTATGGCTACACCTTC.

This clone was seen only a few times. The chain carries TRBV18 and TRBJ2-7; the D gene is possibly TRBD2 (6 bases). V shed 6 bases and J shed 2 bases, with 8 bases lying between them. The CDR3 loop spans 12 amino acids. Germline V gene data show CDR1 as KGHSH and CDR2 as LQKENI. CDR3 sequence reads: CASSPGAYEQYF. For the CDR3, the DNA is TGTGCCAGCTCCCCGGGGGCCTACGAGCAGTACTTC.

This clone has a handful of counts. CDR3 nucleotide sequence: TGCGCCAGCAGCCAAGTGCCGGGAGTTGTCTTTGACGGGGAGCTGTTTTTT. Translating gives CASSQVPGVVFDGELFF. The chain links TRBV4-1 to TRBJ2-2; D may be TRBD2 (6 bases). Trimming pared 1 base from V and 7 bases from J, leaving 19 bases between. Per germline, CDR1 MGHRA and CDR2 YSYEKL. There are 17 residues in the CDR3.

The chain employs TRBV29-1 and TRBJ2-1; unclear D gene. Germline loops: CDR1 SQVTM, CDR2 ANQGSEA. This CDR3 has 13 residues. V lost 4 bases and J 4 bases, leaving 11 bases between the germline ends. DNA of the CDR3: TGCAGCGTTGGTCACTACTTATACAATGAGCAGTTCTTC. Its protein is CSVGHYLYNEQFF.